This T cell receptor (beta chain) was sequenced during a study of breast tumors, draining lymph nodes, adjacent tissues (dated by TCRdb to 2016 to 2017). Background for the entire study: The study compared TCR beta repertoires across tumor, adjacent nontumor tissue and axillary lymph nodes from breast cancer patients. In human breast cancer, the study set out to assess how tumor, surrounding tissue and draining lymph node repertoires relate to one another and whether T cells might be exchanged between them. The full study reports these points: The similarity between tumor and nontumor tissue repertoires was significantly greater in luminal-like breast cancer than in basal-like breast cancer. The data were judged consistent with most tumor T cells deriving from the lymph node and then expanding within tumor tissue. The study presented the conclusion that tumor T cells originate in lymph nodes as consistent with a hypothesis, not as something directly demonstrated. T-cell repertoire diversity in tumors was found to be lower than in lymph nodes but higher than in nontumor tissue, and preferential V and J gene usage was observed.

Lymph node samples were obtained from the axillary draining lymph nodes of breast cancer patients. For sequencing, an Illumina HiSeq 2000 was employed. TCR beta chain libraries were generated through multiplex PCR amplification. The amplified TCR beta chain products were analyzed by high-throughput sequencing. The raw public data were reprocessed by TCRdb itself: fastp quality trimming at Q25, MiXCR clonotype calling, in-frame beta chains only. All rows with the same CDR3 protein become a single entry with the most common DNA and genes. Recorded for this sample are some 120,000 distinct CDR3 sequences; approximately 20% of them occurred a single time. The top ten constitute roughly 3.5% of the sample. On this clonotype: Its antigen is unknown. Qualities for individual bases were not recorded, and no much larger clone is one base off.

CDR1 and CDR2 are read off the germline V gene (reference sequence) as MNHNY and SVGAGI. V is cut by 4 bases and J by 0 bases, and the space between the germline ends is 7 bases. Counted from cysteine to phenylalanine, this CDR3 has 14 amino acids. Of all the DNA, just the CDR3 is kept, 42 bases in frame from base 1. Sequenced material: axillary lymph node tissue. The sequence links TRBV6-6 to TRBJ1-3; tentative D gene TRBD1, with 5 bases matching. This receptor was taken from a female donor with breast cancer. Some clones in this sample may be carry-over from other donors' samples. The CDR3 reads as follows: CASSSGSSGNTIYF. Read as DNA, the sequence is TGTGCCAGCAGTTCAGGGAGCTCTGGAAACACCATATATTTT.